Reported below is one T cell receptor beta chain. Antigen specificity is unknown. Pooling covered second doses at about 4 or about 12 weeks. Between the trimmed V and J ends, which lost 0 bases and 5 bases, there was a span of 1 base. The CDR3 totals 11 residues. The V gene's germline CDR1 is MGHDK and CDR2 SYGVNS. This sample was included in a study of T cell responses to AZD1222 COVID-19 vaccine. Study-level results: Along spike, vaccine-associated CD4 TCRs were found throughout, with dominance at 160-218 and 743-854. Nearly half of unique spike-specific TCRs reportedly avoided B.1.351 and B.1.1.7 mutated regions.

Method: immunoSEQ multiplex PCR; TCRdb's copy keeps in-frame clones and lacks some. The sample lists almost 70,000 clones; over 65% were seen once. The receptor comes from an adult who received the AZD1222 COVID-19 vaccine. Sequencing was performed on peripheral blood, taken 28 days after the second AZD1222 dose. The J gene is TRBJ2-5, the V gene TRBV25-1; D unresolved. DNA for the CDR3: TGTGCCAGCAGTGAATATGAGACCCAGTACTTC. Translation gives CASSEYETQYF.